One sample yielded the 20 T cell receptor beta chains listed below, sequenced in a study of T cells in Graves' hyperthyroidism and ophthalmopathy. Amplification of TCR beta CDR3 regions was performed using RNA transcripts as template. The primer set for the first-round RT-PCR of the TCR CDR3 was HTBI. TCRdb redid the calling of the multiplex PCR reads with MiXCR, one entry per CDR3 protein. The table lists some 800,000 distinct CDR3 sequences, around 39% of them singletons. Sequenced input: blood. These receptors were collected from a man younger than 35 with Graves' hyperthyroidism.

This chain uses TRBV5-1 with TRBJ1-2; 7 positions match TRBD1. In germline, CDR1 is SGHRS, CDR2 YFSETQ. This CDR3 is 15 amino acids long. The V segment lost 4 bases and the J segment 2 bases; nucleotides outside the gene matches: 8. In nucleotides, the CDR3 is TGCGCCAGCAGCCTGTCCAGGGACAGCAACTATGGCTACACCTTC. It translates to CASSLSRDSNYGYTF. Complete variable domain (other parts from reference TRBV5-1 and TRBJ1-2): KAGVTQTPRYLIKTRGQQVTLSCSPISGHRSVSWYQQTPGQGLQFLFEYFSETQRNKGNFPGRFSGRQFSNSRSEMNVSTLELGDSALYLCASSLSRDSNYGYTFGSGTRLTVV.

The table lists this clonotype with many counts. The chain links TRBV7-6 to TRBJ2-2; D remains unclear. This CDR3 region has 15 residues. The germline V and J ends were trimmed by 8 bases and 0 bases, with 13 bases remaining between them. Germline V CDR1 and CDR2: SGHVS, FNYEAQ. CDR3 bases: TGTGCCAGCGCTTATGGGGTTACGAACACCGGGGAGCTGTTTTTT. Translating gives CASAYGVTNTGELFF.

V is TRBV6-6 and J is TRBJ1-5; no definite D call. The V end lost 7 bases, the J end lost 3 bases, and 10 bases lay between the germline ends. CDR1 is MNHNY, CDR2 SVGAGI, per germline (reference sequence). The CDR3 totals 13 residues. The CDR3 DNA sequence: TGTGCCAGCACGCCTGATAACAATCAGCCCCAGCATTTT. The encoded protein is CASTPDNNQPQHF.

Of note for this clonotype: It may be a read error: a sequence one base away is much more abundant. No conserved phenylalanine or tryptophan ends this CDR3, so it is likely a read error. The gene calls are TRBV15 and TRBJ1-1, with D possibly matching TRBD1 (6 bases). CDR1 is LNHNV, CDR2 YYDKDF, per germline (reference sequence). Trimming cost V 3 bases and J 1 base, with 9 bases left between them. The CDR3 contains 14 residues. The CDR3 sequence: CATSRRGTNTEAFL. The CDR3 DNA follows: TGTGCCACCAGCAGGAGGGGGACGAACACTGAAGCTTTCCTT.

For this clonotype: Likely a read error: the CDR3 ends without its conserved phenylalanine or tryptophan. This chain links TRBV18 with TRBJ1-1; D ambiguous. CDR1 KGHSH and CDR2 LQKENI come from the germline V gene. There are 13 residues in the CDR3. The V end was cut by 6 bases, the J end by 2 bases, with 10 bases between. The CDR3 nucleotides read TGTGCCAGCTCTGACTCCGTAAACACTGAAGCTTTCGTT. Translated, it gives CASSDSVNTEAFV.

The chain has TRBV4-1 and TRBJ1-5, with D unclear. The V end lost 3 bases, the J end lost 0 bases, and 9 bases lay between the germline ends. In germline, CDR1 is MGHRA, CDR2 YSYEKL. The CDR3 is 15 residues long. CDR3 loop: CASSQGVNSNQPQHF. Here the CDR3 DNA reads TGCGCCAGCAGCCAGGGCGTGAATAGCAATCAGCCCCAGCATTTT.

The chain carries TRBV7-9 and TRBJ1-6, with 9 bases matching TRBD1. Germline V lookup: CDR1 SEHNR, CDR2 FQNEAQ (reference sequence). CDR3 length: 15 residues. V trimming: 3 bases; J trimming: 9 bases; junction bases outside the gene matches: 6. Written as DNA, the CDR3 is TGTGCCAGCAGCTTGAAAGGACAGGGGAGTTCACCCCTCCACTTT. This translates into CASSLKGQGSSPLHF.

Comments on this clonotype: It may be a read error: a sequence one base away is much more abundant. The chain is built from TRBV2 and TRBJ2-7; D is tentatively TRBD1 or TRBD2 (5 bases each). This CDR3 spans 14 amino acids. CDR1 and CDR2 from the germline V gene are SNHLY and FYNNEI. The CDR3 sequence: CAGSRSGRSYEQYF. CDR3 sequence (DNA): TGTGCCGGCAGTCGTTCGGGGCGATCCTACGAGCAGTACTTC.

This CDR3 reads CASSSDSGELRYEQYF. Here the CDR3 DNA reads TGTGCCAGCAGCTCTGATAGCGGGGAGCTGAGATACGAGCAGTACTTC. The chain uses TRBV5-6 and TRBJ2-7, with 8 bases identical to TRBD2. Germline lookup yields CDR1 SGHDT and CDR2 YYEEEE. The CDR3 spans 16 residues. After removal of 3 bases from V and 4 bases from J, the junction contained 12 bases not matched to a gene.

Worth noting for this clonotype: A read error may be the cause here, since a much bigger clone is one base away. The chain employs TRBV15 and TRBJ2-7, with D possibly TRBD2 on 6 matching bases. CDR1 and CDR2 (germline): LNHNV, YYDKDF (reference sequence). CDR3 length equals 15 residues. The CDR3 is CASSKEAGLPYEQYF. The DNA for the CDR3 is TGTGCCAGCAGCAAGGAAGCGGGCCTTCCCTACGAGCAGTACTTC.

This clonotype turned up a few times. The chain combines TRBV7-2 with TRBJ2-2; D call uncertain. V lost 1 base, J lost 4 bases, and 7 bases lay in between. Germline-derived CDR1 and CDR2 are SGHTA and FQGNSA. The CDR3 is 14 amino acids. Here the CDR3 reads CASSLDQSTGELFF. As DNA, the CDR3 is TGTGCCAGCAGCTTAGATCAGAGCACCGGGGAGCTGTTTTTT.

This clonotype was seen only a few times. The chain recombines TRBV12-3 or TRBV12-4 with TRBJ2-5, with a possible D match to TRBD2 (6 bases). The V gene lost 7 bases and the J gene lost 2 bases, with 14 bases spanning the gap. This CDR3 is built from 14 residues. CDR3 amino acids: CASTEVGRQETQYF. DNA of the CDR3: TGTGCCAGCACCGAGGTCGGGAGACAAGAGACCCAGTACTTC.

This clonotype was observed a few times. V and J are TRBV19 and TRBJ1-6, with D hard to call. The V and J ends lost 3 bases and 7 bases respectively, with 19 bases between them. CDR1 is LNHDA and CDR2 is SQIVND in the germline V gene (reference sequence). The CDR3 is 17 residues long. The DNA for the CDR3 is TGTGCCAGTAGTATTTCCTGGAGATTTATTGAAAATTCACCCCTCCACTTT. Translation: CASSISWRFIENSPLHF.

The chain recombines TRBV6-5 with TRBJ2-7; no clear D gene. CDR3 length: 13 residues. Per the germline V gene, CDR1 is MNHEY and CDR2 is SVGAGI. V lost 2 bases and J lost 5, with 10 bases in between. CDR3 sequence (DNA): TGTGCCAGCAGTTACCCGCGACTGGACGAGCAGTACTTC. Translation: CASSYPRLDEQYF.

V and J are TRBV6-1 and TRBJ2-2; 10 positions match TRBD1. In germline, CDR1 is MNHNS, CDR2 SASEGT. Trimming took 8 bases from V and 3 from J; bases not matched to a gene: 3. The CDR3 length is 14 residues. The CDR3 is CASRTGGYTGELFF. CDR3 coding DNA: TGTGCCAGCCGGACAGGGGGGTACACCGGGGAGCTGTTTTTT.

This clonotype turned up a few times. The chain recombines TRBV24-1 with TRBJ1-4; no clear D gene. This CDR3 is built from 17 residues. The V end was cut by 6 bases, the J end by 3 bases, with 19 bases between. Germline assignment: CDR1 KGHDR and CDR2 SFDVKD. The CDR3 nucleotides read TGTGCCACCAGTACCCTTCAGAGATCCCCTCCTAATGAAAAACTGTTTTTT. The encoded protein is CATSTLQRSPPNEKLFF.

CDR3 in DNA: TGCAGTGCTAGAGATAGCGGGAGGGTGTCTCCTTACGAGCAGTACTTC. Its protein product is CSARDSGRVSPYEQYF. The chain joins TRBV20-1 to TRBJ2-7; the match to TRBD2 covers 11 bases. J lost 4 bases, V lost 0 bases, and 8 bases had no gene match. The CDR3 runs 16 residues. In germline, CDR1 is DFQATT, CDR2 SNEGSKA (reference sequence).

This clonotype was recorded a few times. This sequence joins TRBV7-9 and TRBJ1-1; 7 bases match TRBD1. The CDR3 loop spans 13 amino acids. Germline V gene data show CDR1 as SEHNR and CDR2 as FQNEAQ (reference sequence). Trimming at V came to 5 bases and at J to 5 bases, leaving 5 bases not matched to a gene. In DNA form, the CDR3 reads TGTGCCAGCAGCAACAGGGGCCAAACTGAAGCTTTCTTT. Translation: CASSNRGQTEAFF.

This clonotype showed up many times. The chain uses TRBV7-9 and TRBJ2-7, with 7 bases identical to TRBD2. The trim removed 4 bases at V and 2 bases at J, leaving 8 bases unmatched. The CDR3 extends over 15 amino acids. The germline gives CDR1 SEHNR, CDR2 FQNEAQ (reference sequence). In nucleotides, the CDR3 is TGTGCCAGCAGCTCACCACTAGCGTACCCCTACGAGCAGTACTTC. Residues: CASSSPLAYPYEQYF.

This clonotype came up many times. V gene TRBV2 combines with J gene TRBJ1-1; D remains unclear. The V gene's germline CDR1 is SNHLY and CDR2 FYNNEI. V was shortened by 5 bases and J by 10 bases, with 11 bases between the two germline ends. This CDR3 comprises 11 residues. Here the CDR3 DNA reads TGTGCCAGCAGTTTCAGTGGTGGAGCTTTCTTT. Protein product: CASSFSGGAFF.